These 31 T cell receptor beta chains were sequenced from one sample in a study of cytomegalovirus exposure and HLA in healthy donors (dated by TCRdb to the late 2010s). To prepare the library, the immunoSEQ multiplex PCR assay was applied. For the multiplex PCR, a mixture combining 60 forward primers for TCR Vbeta segments and 13 reverse primers for TCR Jbeta segments was used. Held by TCRdb, this immuneACCESS table contains in-frame sequences only and omits some clones. Under half of the omission traces to an unresolved V gene where checked; the cause of the rest is unknown. The sample data list approximately 97,000 clones, and roughly three quarters of these were observed just once. 9.6% of the sample is in the top ten clones. The sequenced sample was PBMCs. Receptors originate from a male donor in good health and CMV-seropositive.

The chain is built from TRBV9 and TRBJ2-2, with 9 bases fitting TRBD2. Germline CDR1 SGDLS, CDR2 YYNGEE. The CDR3 has 16 amino acids. V trimming: 4 bases; J trimming: 1 base; junction bases outside the gene matches: 5. The CDR3 coding sequence is TGTGCCAGCAGCCCGCCTAGCGGGAAGAACACCGGGGAGCTGTTTTTT. It encodes CASSPPSGKNTGELFF.

J is TRBJ1-2 and V is TRBV6-5, with unresolved D. Germline-derived CDR1 and CDR2 are MNHEY and SVGAGI. V shed 8 bases and J shed 4 bases, with 8 bases lying between them. The CDR3 runs to 11 residues. The DNA of the CDR3 is TGTGCCAGCCGGAGAGGCTATGGCTACACCTTC. Its protein is CASRRGYGYTF.

The chain is built from TRBV5-1 and TRBJ1-1; D is unclear. V was shortened by 4 bases and J by 0 bases, with 13 bases between the two germline ends. Germline V CDR1 and CDR2: SGHRS, YFSETQ. This CDR3 comprises 15 residues. The chain's CDR3 is CASSPEGSMNTEAFF. The CDR3 nucleotides read TGCGCCAGCAGCCCGGAGGGTAGCATGAACACTGAAGCTTTCTTT.

This sequence joins TRBV5-1 and TRBJ1-4; 8 positions match TRBD1. J gave up 7 bases and V 1 base, and 3 bases lay outside the gene matches. The CDR3 covers 14 residues. The germline V gene encodes CDR1 SGHRS and CDR2 YFSETQ. The DNA for the CDR3 is TGCGCCAGCAGCTTGACGACAGGGGCTGAAAAACTGTTTTTT. The encoded protein is CASSLTTGAEKLFF.

The chain carries TRBV7-8 and TRBJ1-5; the match to TRBD1 covers 8 bases. J was trimmed by 4 bases and V by 0 bases; bases with no gene match: 2. CDR3 length: 15 amino acids. CDR1 and CDR2 from the germline V gene are SGHVS and FQNEAQ. CDR3 sequence: CASSLAGTGNQPQHF. The CDR3 DNA sequence: TGTGCCAGCAGCTTAGCGGGGACAGGTAATCAGCCCCAGCATTTT. The entire variable domain, with the rest obtained from reference TRBV7-8 and TRBJ1-5, is as follows: GAGVSQSPRYKVAKRGQDVALRCDPISGHVSLFWYQQALGQGPEFLTYFQNEAQLDKSGLPSDRFFAERPEGSVSTLKIQRTQQEDSAVYLCASSLAGTGNQPQHFGDGTRLSIL.

J is TRBJ2-1 and V is TRBV5-6, with 12 bases that match TRBD2. Germline CDR1 reads SGHDT; CDR2 reads YYEEEE. With 2 bases clipped from V and 7 bases from J, the junction kept 4 bases outside the gene matches. The CDR3 runs to 15 residues. CDR3 DNA sequence: TGTGCCAGCAGCTTCGGACTAGCGGGATCGAATGAGCAGTTCTTC. This translates into CASSFGLAGSNEQFF.

The chain joins TRBV6-1 to TRBJ2-7; 12 bases are shared with TRBD2. V trimming: 8 bases; J trimming: 6 bases; junction bases outside the gene matches: 11. This CDR3 is 15 amino acids long. Germline loops: CDR1 MNHNS, CDR2 SASEGT. The CDR3 here is CASGPTSGSRGEQYF. In DNA form, the CDR3 reads TGTGCCAGCGGGCCGACTAGCGGGAGTCGCGGCGAGCAGTACTTC.

The rearrangement uses TRBV7-9 and TRBJ2-7, with 7 bases lining up with TRBD1. Unmatched junction bases numbered 1, after V lost 3 bases and J lost 5 bases. Per the germline V gene, CDR1 is SEHNR and CDR2 is FQNEAQ (reference sequence). There are 12 residues in the CDR3. CDR3 loop: CASSLTGNEQYF. The CDR3, as DNA: TGTGCCAGCAGCTTGACAGGGAACGAGCAGTACTTC.

In its sample, this clone was seen once. This chain links TRBV30 with TRBJ1-5; D is perhaps TRBD1 (5 bases). This CDR3 region has 13 residues. Germline CDR1 and CDR2: GTSNPN and SVGIG (reference sequence). V was shortened by 5 bases and J by 4 bases, with 12 bases between the two germline ends. The CDR3 DNA reads TGTGCCTGGGGAGGGACGGAAAATCAGCCCCAGCATTTT. It codes for CAWGGTENQPQHF.

The chain is built from TRBV30 and TRBJ2-3; D is possibly TRBD1 (6 bases). The germline gives CDR1 GTSNPN, CDR2 SVGIG (reference sequence). The CDR3 consists of 12 residues. V lost 6 bases and J lost 5, with 12 bases in between. CDR3 in amino acids: CACSGTQDTQYF. CDR3 bases: TGTGCCTGCTCCGGGACACAAGATACGCAGTATTTT.

V is TRBV5-4 and J is TRBJ1-3; the D is unclear. Deletions cut 2 bases from V and 0 bases from J, with 9 bases between. CDR3 size: 15 residues. Germline-derived CDR1 and CDR2 are SGHNT and YYREEE (reference sequence). CDR3 DNA sequence: TGTGCCAGCAGCTTTAAACAGAGCTCTGGAAACACCATATATTTT. Translated, it gives CASSFKQSSGNTIYF. Filled out from reference TRBV5-4 and TRBJ1-3, the complete variable domain reads ETGVTQSPTHLIKTRGQQVTLRCSSQSGHNTVSWYQQALGQGPQFIFQYYREEENGRGNFPPRFSGLQFPNYSSELNVNALELDDSALYLCASSFKQSSGNTIYFGEGSWLTVV.

The V gene is TRBV28, the J gene TRBJ2-5; 8 positions match TRBD1. The germline CDR1 and CDR2 sequences are MDHEN and SYDVKM. The J segment lost 5 bases and the V segment lost 6 bases, leaving 8 bases of the junction unmatched. CDR3 size: 14 residues. CDR3 in amino acids: CASSTDRGWETQYF. The CDR3 DNA is TGTGCCAGCAGCACCGACAGGGGTTGGGAGACCCAGTACTTC.

The V gene is TRBV11-2, the J gene TRBJ2-7; 8 nucleotides align to TRBD2. J gave up 2 bases and V 4 bases, and 4 bases lay outside the gene matches. This CDR3 spans 14 amino acids. Per germline, CDR1 SGHAT and CDR2 FQNNGV. For the CDR3, the DNA is TGTGCCAGCAGCTCGGGGGGGACGACCTACGAGCAGTACTTC. Its protein product is CASSSGGTTYEQYF. The full variable domain, completed using reference TRBV11-2 and TRBJ2-7, is EAGVAQSPRYKIIEKRQSVAFWCNPISGHATLYWYQQILGQGPKLLIQFQNNGVVDDSQLPKDRFSAERLKGVDSTLKIQPAKLEDSAVYLCASSSGGTTYEQYFGPGTRLTVT.

The chain links TRBV28 to TRBJ2-7; D is uncertain. The germline V gene has CDR1 MDHEN and CDR2 SYDVKM. The CDR3 is 12 residues long. Trimming took 10 bases from V and 6 from J, leaving 16 bases between them. The chain's CDR3 is CATRGNSGEQYF. The CDR3 bases are TGTGCCACAAGAGGAAACTCGGGCGAGCAGTACTTC.

The J gene is TRBJ1-2, the V gene TRBV7-2, with D possibly matching TRBD1 (5 bases). V gave up 5 bases and J gave up 2 bases, with 9 bases separating them. This CDR3 contains 13 residues. Germline lookup yields CDR1 SGHTA and CDR2 FQGNSA. CDR3 in amino acids: CASSRDLNYGYTF. CDR3 DNA sequence: TGTGCCAGCAGCAGGGACTTAAACTATGGCTACACCTTC. Drawing the rest from reference TRBV7-2 and TRBJ1-2, the complete variable domain is GAGVSQSPSNKVTEKGKDVELRCDPISGHTALYWYRQSLGQGLEFLIYFQGNSAPDKSGLPSDRFSAERTGGSVSTLTIQRTQQEDSAVYLCASSRDLNYGYTFGSGTRLTVV.

There are a few counts of this clone. The V call is TRBV7-9, the J call TRBJ2-7; TRBD2 agrees at 8 bases. Germline values: CDR1 SEHNR, CDR2 FQNEAQ (reference sequence). CDR3 length: 17 residues. The J segment lost 3 bases and the V segment lost 5 bases, leaving 15 bases of the junction unmatched. This CDR3 is CASSPERGASGLYEQYF. CDR3 DNA: TGTGCCAGCAGCCCTGAGAGAGGGGCTAGCGGGCTCTACGAGCAGTACTTC.

The rearrangement uses TRBV28 and TRBJ2-5, with 11 bases lining up with TRBD1. The DNA end lines up better with TRBJ2-7; the J call may be wrong. This CDR3 has 17 residues. From germline, CDR1 is MDHEN and CDR2 SYDVKM. The CDR3 protein is CASSLEWGTGGSYEQYF. CDR3 sequence (DNA): TGTGCCAGCAGTTTAGAATGGGGGACAGGGGGCTCCTACGAGCAGTACTTC.

The chain carries TRBV28 and TRBJ1-2, with 7 positions matching TRBD1. Per the germline V gene, CDR1 is MDHEN and CDR2 is SYDVKM. J lost 6 bases, V lost 5 bases, and 3 bases had no gene match. The CDR3 sequence is 12 residues long. CDR3 sequence: CASSEGGNGYTF. The CDR3 DNA follows: TGTGCCAGCAGTGAAGGGGGCAATGGCTACACCTTC.

The V call is TRBV1, the J call TRBJ1-2; the table's D gene call, TRBD1, was not cross checked with the DNA. TRBV1 is given as a pseudogene. The CDR3 has 15 residues. This CDR3 is CTSSQDDWNRYGYTF. As DNA, the CDR3 is TGCACCAGCAGCCAAGATGATTGGAACAGGTATGGCTACACCTTC.

The chain has TRBV5-6 and TRBJ2-7, with 8 bases matching TRBD1. V trimming: 3 bases; J trimming: 3 bases; junction bases outside the gene matches: 5. The CDR3 length is 14 residues. Germline values: CDR1 SGHDT, CDR2 YYEEEE. Here the CDR3 reads CASSSGQGNYEQYF. CDR3 DNA sequence: TGTGCCAGCAGCTCCGGACAGGGCAACTACGAGCAGTACTTC.

The J gene is TRBJ2-5, the V gene TRBV4-1; D unresolved. The CDR3 is 15 amino acids. The germline V gene encodes CDR1 MGHRA and CDR2 YSYEKL. V was cut by 2 bases and J by 0 bases, with 10 bases left in between. The CDR3 reads CASSQLSGNQETQYF. CDR3 coding DNA: TGCGCCAGCAGCCAACTTTCAGGAAACCAAGAGACCCAGTACTTC.

CDR3 amino acids: CASSDPRGETQYF. DNA for the CDR3: TGTGCCAGCAGTGATCCCAGAGGAGAGACCCAGTACTTC. V and J are TRBV6-5 and TRBJ2-5; D remains ambiguous. The CDR3 runs 13 residues. Germline V gene sequence: CDR1 MNHEY, CDR2 SVGAGI. V gave up 5 bases and J gave up 4 bases, with 11 bases separating them.

This chain connects TRBV18 to TRBJ2-1; 13 nucleotides line up with TRBD2. The CDR3 sequence is 17 residues long. V dropped 2 bases and J dropped 12; count of bases not matched to a gene: 13. Germline CDR1 is KGHSH and CDR2 is LQKENI. CDR3 coding DNA: TGTGCCAGCTCACCAAGGCCTGGGACTAGCGGGAATCCGGTGCAGTTCTTC. Its translation is CASSPRPGTSGNPVQFF. Complete variable domain (other parts from reference TRBV18 and TRBJ2-1): NAGVMQNPRHLVRRRGQEARLRCSPMKGHSHVYWYRQLPEEGLKFMVYLQKENIIDESGMPKERFSAEFPKEGPSILRIQQVVRGDSAAYFCASSPRPGTSGNPVQFFGPGTRLTVL.

J is TRBJ2-1 and V is TRBV6-6; TRBD2 matches at 7 bases. The germline CDR1 and CDR2 sequences are MNHNY and SVGAGI (reference sequence). The CDR3 contains 13 residues. The junction had 7 bases not matched to a gene; V was cut back by 5 bases and J by 9 bases. CDR3 coding DNA: TGTGCCAGCAGTGTAAGGGCTAGCGGTGAGCAGTTCTTC. Its translation: CASSVRASGEQFF.

This clone showed up just a few times. Other DNA sequences within the sample encode an identical CDR3. CDR3 nucleotides: TGTGCCAGTAGGCTAGCGGGAGCAGATACGCAGTATTTT. As protein: CASRLAGADTQYF. The V call is TRBV19, the J call TRBJ2-3; 10 bases agree with TRBD2. Germline CDR1 LNHDA, CDR2 SQIVND (reference sequence). The CDR3 is 13 residues long. Losses at the gene ends were 6 bases for V and 4 bases for J; bases not matched to a gene: 1.

The CDR3 here is CASSEQSYEQYF. DNA for the CDR3: TGTGCCAGCAGTGAACAGTCCTACGAGCAGTACTTC. The rearrangement joins TRBV2 to TRBJ2-7; no clear D gene. V lost 2 bases, J lost 1 base, and 3 bases lay in between. The CDR3 runs to 12 residues. Germline V gene data show CDR1 as SNHLY and CDR2 as FYNNEI.

The CDR3 is CASSRDRGPETQYF. In DNA form, the CDR3 reads TGCGCCAGCAGCCGGGACAGGGGCCCAGAGACCCAGTACTTC. The chain carries TRBV4-3 and TRBJ2-5, with TRBD1 identical over 10 bases. The CDR3 loop spans 14 amino acids. Germline CDR1 LGHNA, CDR2 YSLEER. Unmatched junction bases numbered 3, after V lost 4 bases and J lost 4 bases.

This chain connects TRBV7-9 to TRBJ2-2; no firm D call. This CDR3 region has 13 residues. Per the germline V gene, CDR1 is SEHNR and CDR2 is FQNEAQ (reference sequence). Between the trimmed V and J ends, which lost 5 bases and 6 bases, there was a span of 10 bases. The CDR3 sequence: CASSSFRSGELFF. As DNA, the CDR3 is TGTGCCAGCAGCAGCTTTCGGTCCGGGGAGCTGTTTTTT.

The chain carries TRBV28 and TRBJ2-3; a weak D match, TRBD2 (6 bases). This CDR3 is built from 15 residues. Per the germline V gene, CDR1 is MDHEN and CDR2 is SYDVKM. Trimming removed 7 bases at V and 5 bases at J, with 19 bases between. CDR3 loop: CASIGGVRRVDTQYF. The CDR3 DNA is TGTGCCAGCATCGGAGGGGTCCGGAGGGTAGATACGCAGTATTTT.

The chain has TRBV19 and TRBJ1-5; unclear D gene. Per the germline V gene, CDR1 is LNHDA and CDR2 is SQIVND (reference sequence). Trimming took off 4 bases at V and 6 bases at J, with 10 bases between the two ends. This CDR3 is built from 13 residues. The CDR3, as DNA: TGTGCCAGTAGTAACCAGCGTGGTCAGCCCCAGCATTTT. Its protein product is CASSNQRGQPQHF. Filled out from reference TRBV19 and TRBJ1-5, the complete variable domain reads DGGITQSPKYLFRKEGQNVTLSCEQNLNHDAMYWYRQDPGQGLRLIYYSQIVNDFQKGDIAEGYSVSREKKESFPLTVTSAQKNPTAFYLCASSNQRGQPQHFGDGTRLSIL.

The rearrangement joins TRBV15 to TRBJ2-2; D is possibly TRBD2 (6 bases). Germline V CDR1 and CDR2: LNHNV, YYDKDF (reference sequence). Deletions cut 0 bases from V and 0 bases from J, with 8 bases between. CDR3 length equals 16 residues. The chain's CDR3 is CATSRDLAANTGELFF. CDR3 sequence (DNA): TGTGCCACCAGCAGAGATTTAGCGGCGAACACCGGGGAGCTGTTTTTT.